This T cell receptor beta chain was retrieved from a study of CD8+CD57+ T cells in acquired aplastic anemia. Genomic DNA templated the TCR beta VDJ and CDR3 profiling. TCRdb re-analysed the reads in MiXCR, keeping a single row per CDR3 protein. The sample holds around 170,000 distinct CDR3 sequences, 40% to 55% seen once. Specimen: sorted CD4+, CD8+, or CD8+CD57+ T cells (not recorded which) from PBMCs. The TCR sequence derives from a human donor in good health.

The CDR3 DNA follows: TGTGCCAGCAGCACTGAACTAGCGGGGGGGTCCTCCACAGATACGCAGTATTTT. Translated, it gives CASSTELAGGSSTDTQYF. The rearrangement uses TRBV4-2 and TRBJ2-3; 13 nucleotides agree with TRBD2. J was trimmed by 2 bases and V by 5 bases; bases with no gene match: 10. The germline CDR1 and CDR2 sequences are LGHNA and YNFKEQ. The CDR3 length is 18 residues.